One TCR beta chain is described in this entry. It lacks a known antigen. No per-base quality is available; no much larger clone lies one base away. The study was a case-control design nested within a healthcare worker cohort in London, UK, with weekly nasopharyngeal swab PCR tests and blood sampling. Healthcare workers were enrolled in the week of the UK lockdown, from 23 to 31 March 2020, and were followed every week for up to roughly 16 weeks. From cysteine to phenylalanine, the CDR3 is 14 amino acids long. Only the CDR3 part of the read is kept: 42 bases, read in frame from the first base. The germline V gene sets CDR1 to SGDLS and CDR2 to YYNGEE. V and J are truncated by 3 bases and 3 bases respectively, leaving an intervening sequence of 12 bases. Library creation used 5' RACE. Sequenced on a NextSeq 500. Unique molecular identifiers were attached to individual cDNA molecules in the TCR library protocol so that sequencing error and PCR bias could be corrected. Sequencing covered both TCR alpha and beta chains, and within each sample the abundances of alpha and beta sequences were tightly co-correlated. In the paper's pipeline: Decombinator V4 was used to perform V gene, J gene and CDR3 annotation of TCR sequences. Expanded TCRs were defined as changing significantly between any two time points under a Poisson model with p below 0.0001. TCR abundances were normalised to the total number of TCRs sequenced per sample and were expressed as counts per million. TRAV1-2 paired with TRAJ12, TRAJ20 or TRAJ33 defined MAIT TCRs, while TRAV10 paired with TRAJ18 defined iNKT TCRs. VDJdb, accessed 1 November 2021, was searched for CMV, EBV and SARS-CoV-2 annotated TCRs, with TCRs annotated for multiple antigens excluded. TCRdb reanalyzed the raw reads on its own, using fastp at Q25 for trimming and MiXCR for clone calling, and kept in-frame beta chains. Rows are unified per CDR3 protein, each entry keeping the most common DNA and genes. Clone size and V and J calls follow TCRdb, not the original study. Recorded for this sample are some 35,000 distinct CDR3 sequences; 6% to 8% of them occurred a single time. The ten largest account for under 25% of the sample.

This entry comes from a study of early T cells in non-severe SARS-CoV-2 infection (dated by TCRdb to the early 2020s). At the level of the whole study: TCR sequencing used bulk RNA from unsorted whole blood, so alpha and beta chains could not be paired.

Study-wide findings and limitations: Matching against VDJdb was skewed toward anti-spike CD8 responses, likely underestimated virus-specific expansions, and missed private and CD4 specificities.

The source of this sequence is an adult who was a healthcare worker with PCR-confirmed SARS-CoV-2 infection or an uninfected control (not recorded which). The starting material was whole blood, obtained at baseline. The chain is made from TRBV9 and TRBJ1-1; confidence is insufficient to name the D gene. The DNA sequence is TGTGCCAGCAGCGGGGAACAGCAGCACACTGAAGCTTTCTTT. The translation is CASSGEQQHTEAFF.